The source of this T cell receptor (beta chain) is a study of blood T cell repertoires in COVID-19. Study-wide background: Sites in the United States, Italy and Spain provided acute and convalescent COVID-19 samples. PBMCs, B-cell-depleted T cells, or T cells were the source of the cDNA or gDNA that made up the material.

Profiling relied on immunoSEQ multiplex PCR, and the TCRdb table lists in-frame clones only, not all of them. The sample has roughly 220,000 clones, roughly 90% seen once; the top ten hold roughly 2.8%. The CDR3 is made up of 17 amino acids. Germline trimming cut 5 bases from V and 0 bases from J; bases unmatched to any gene: 8. Germline V gene lookup returns CDR1 SEHNR and CDR2 FQNEAQ (reference sequence). The sequenced sample consisted of PBMCs or T cells enriched from blood (not recorded which). This receptor was taken from a young woman who had recovered from COVID-19. The chain has TRBV7-9 and TRBJ2-2, with 8 bases that match TRBD1. The CDR3 nucleotides read TGTGCCAGCAGCCCGGGACAGGACTTTACGAACACCGGGGAGCTGTTTTTT. This encodes CASSPGQDFTNTGELFF.